This T cell receptor beta chain was sequenced in a study of T-cell reconstitution after alpha-beta-depleted transplantation in children. The CDR3 loop spans 14 amino acids. The germline gives CDR1 SGHVS, CDR2 FQNEAQ. The V end was cut by 3 bases, the J end by 4 bases, with 12 bases between. Preparation of the TCRbeta library involved a method that used unique molecular identifiers. MiXCR was run by TCRdb on the PCR reads, yielding one entry per CDR3 protein. The sample lists about 400,000 distinct CDR3 sequences; about an eighth were seen once. This sequence originates from a human donor who donated a stem cell graft to a child with Fanconi anemia. The sequences come from PBMCs, collected from the stem cell graft. The chain recombines TRBV7-8 with TRBJ1-1, with a tentative D call TRBD1 (5 bases). The CDR3 nucleotides read TGTGCCAGCAGCTTGGAAGGGGAGCTCACTGAAGCTTTCTTT. Protein product: CASSLEGELTEAFF.